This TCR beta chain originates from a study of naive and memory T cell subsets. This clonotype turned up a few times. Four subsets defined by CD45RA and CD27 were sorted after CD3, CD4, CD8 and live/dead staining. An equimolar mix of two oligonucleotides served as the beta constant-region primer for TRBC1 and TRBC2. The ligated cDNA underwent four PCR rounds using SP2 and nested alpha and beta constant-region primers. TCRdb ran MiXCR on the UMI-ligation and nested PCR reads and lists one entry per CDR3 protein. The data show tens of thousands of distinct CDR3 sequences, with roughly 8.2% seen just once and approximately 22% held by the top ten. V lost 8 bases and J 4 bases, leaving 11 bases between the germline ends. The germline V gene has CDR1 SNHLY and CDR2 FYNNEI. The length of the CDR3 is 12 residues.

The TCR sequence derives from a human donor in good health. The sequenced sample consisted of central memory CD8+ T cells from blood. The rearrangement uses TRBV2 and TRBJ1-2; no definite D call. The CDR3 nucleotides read TGTGCCAGCCCTGATAATTTCTATGGCTACACCTTC. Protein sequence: CASPDNFYGYTF.